This record looks at one TCR beta chain sequence and its context. Its matching antigen is unknown. These data are taken from a study of T cell responses to AZD1222 COVID-19 vaccine. The assay was immunoSEQ multiplex PCR, and TCRdb's table has in-frame clones only and misses some. The sample holds about 140,000 clones; 80% to 95% are singletons and the top ten take approximately 7%. V was shortened by 2 bases and J by 4 bases, with 8 bases between the two germline ends. This CDR3 contains 13 residues. Study outcomes and limitations: The number of AZD1222 recipients seropositive at baseline was only 6 or 7. Variant regions that are unmutated are reportedly the target of nearly half of spike-specific TCRs. Females outnumbered males among donors, who were mostly white British; clonal diversity was possibly underestimated. Across spike, vaccine-associated CD4 TCRs were found, dominant at 160-218 and 743-854.

The TCR sequence derives from an adult who received the AZD1222 COVID-19 vaccine. The chain recombines TRBV12-3 or TRBV12-4 with TRBJ1-1, with D maybe TRBD1 (5 bases). This material consisted of peripheral blood, taken 28 days after the second AZD1222 dose. The CDR3 sequence: CASSLPRATEAFF. Written as DNA, the CDR3 is TGTGCCAGCAGTTTACCCAGGGCCACTGAAGCTTTCTTT.